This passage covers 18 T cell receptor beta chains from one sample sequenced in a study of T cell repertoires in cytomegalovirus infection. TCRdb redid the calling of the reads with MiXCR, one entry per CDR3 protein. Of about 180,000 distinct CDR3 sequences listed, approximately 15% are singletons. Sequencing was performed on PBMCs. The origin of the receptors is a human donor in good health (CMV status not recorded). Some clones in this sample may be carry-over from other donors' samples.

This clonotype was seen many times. For the CDR3, the DNA is TGTGCCAGCAGCCGGGGGAACACTGAAGCTTTCTTT. Amino acids: CASSRGNTEAFF. The chain carries TRBV7-9 and TRBJ1-1; D is ambiguous. Trimming shortened V by 5 bases and J by 1 base, and 5 bases separated the two germline ends. The CDR3 is 12 amino acids. Germline assignment: CDR1 SEHNR and CDR2 FQNEAQ (reference sequence).

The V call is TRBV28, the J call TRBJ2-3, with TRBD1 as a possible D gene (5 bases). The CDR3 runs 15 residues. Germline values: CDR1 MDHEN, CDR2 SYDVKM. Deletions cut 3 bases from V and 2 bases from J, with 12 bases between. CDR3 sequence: CASSFGDSNTDTQYF. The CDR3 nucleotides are TGTGCCAGCAGTTTCGGAGACAGCAACACAGATACGCAGTATTTT. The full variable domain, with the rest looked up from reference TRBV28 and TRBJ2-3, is DVKVTQSSRYLVKRTGEKVFLECVQDMDHENMFWYRQDPGLGLRLIYFSYDVKMKEKGDIPEGYSVSREKKERFSLILESASTNQTSMYLCASSFGDSNTDTQYFGPGTRLTVL.

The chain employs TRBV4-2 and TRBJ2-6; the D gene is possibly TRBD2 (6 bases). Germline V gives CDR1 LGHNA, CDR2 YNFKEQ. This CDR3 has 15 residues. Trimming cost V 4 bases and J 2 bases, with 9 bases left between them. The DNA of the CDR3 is TGTGCCAGCAGCCCATGGGAGGCTGGGGCCAACGTCCTGACTTTC. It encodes CASSPWEAGANVLTF.

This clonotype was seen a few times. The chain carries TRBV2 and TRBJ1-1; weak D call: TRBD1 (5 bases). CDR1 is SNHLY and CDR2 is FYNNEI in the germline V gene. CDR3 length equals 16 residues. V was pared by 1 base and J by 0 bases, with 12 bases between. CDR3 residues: CASSEVTDPLNTEAFF. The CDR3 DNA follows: TGTGCCAGCAGTGAAGTGACAGACCCATTGAACACTGAAGCTTTCTTT.

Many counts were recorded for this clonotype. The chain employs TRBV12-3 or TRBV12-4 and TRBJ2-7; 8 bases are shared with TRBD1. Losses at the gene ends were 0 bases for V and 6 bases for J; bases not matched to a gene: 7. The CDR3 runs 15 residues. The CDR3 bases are TGTGCCAGCAGTTTAGCCGGGACAGGAGAAAGCGAGCAGTACTTC. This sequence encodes CASSLAGTGESEQYF.

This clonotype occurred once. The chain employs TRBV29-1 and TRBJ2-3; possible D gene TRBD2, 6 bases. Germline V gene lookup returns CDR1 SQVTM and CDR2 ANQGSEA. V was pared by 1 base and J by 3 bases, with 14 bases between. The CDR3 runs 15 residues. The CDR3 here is CSVEGRSRGTDTQYF. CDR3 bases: TGCAGCGTTGAAGGCCGCTCTCGGGGGACAGATACGCAGTATTTT.

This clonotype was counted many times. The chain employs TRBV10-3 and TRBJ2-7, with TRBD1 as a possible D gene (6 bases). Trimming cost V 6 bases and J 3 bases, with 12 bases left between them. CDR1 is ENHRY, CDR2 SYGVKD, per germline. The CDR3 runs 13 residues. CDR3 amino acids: CAIRGARNYEQYF. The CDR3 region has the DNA TGTGCCATCAGGGGGGCCCGAAACTACGAGCAGTACTTC.

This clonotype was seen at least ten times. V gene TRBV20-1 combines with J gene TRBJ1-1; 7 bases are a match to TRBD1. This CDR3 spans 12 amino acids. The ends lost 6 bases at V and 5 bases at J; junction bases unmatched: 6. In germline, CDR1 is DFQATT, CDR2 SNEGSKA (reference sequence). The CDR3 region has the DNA TGCAGTGCCAAGGGGGCATGGACTGAAGCTTTCTTT. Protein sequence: CSAKGAWTEAFF.

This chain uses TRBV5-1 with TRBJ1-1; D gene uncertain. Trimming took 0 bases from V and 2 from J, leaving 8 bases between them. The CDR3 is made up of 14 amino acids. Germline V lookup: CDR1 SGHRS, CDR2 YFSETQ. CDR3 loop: CASSLGQFNTEAFF. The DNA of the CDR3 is TGCGCCAGCAGCTTGGGGCAGTTCAACACTGAAGCTTTCTTT.

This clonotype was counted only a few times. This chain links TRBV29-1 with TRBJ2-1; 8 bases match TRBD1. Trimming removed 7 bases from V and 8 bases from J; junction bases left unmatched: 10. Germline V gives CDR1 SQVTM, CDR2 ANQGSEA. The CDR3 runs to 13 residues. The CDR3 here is CSAGEQGVHEQFF. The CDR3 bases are TGCAGCGCCGGGGAACAGGGGGTCCATGAGCAGTTCTTC.

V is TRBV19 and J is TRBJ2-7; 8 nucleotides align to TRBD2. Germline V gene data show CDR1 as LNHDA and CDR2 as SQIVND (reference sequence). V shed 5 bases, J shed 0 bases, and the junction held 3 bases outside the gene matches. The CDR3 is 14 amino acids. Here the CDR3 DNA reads TGTGCCAGTAGTGTGGGACTAGTCTCCTACGAGCAGTACTTC. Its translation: CASSVGLVSYEQYF.

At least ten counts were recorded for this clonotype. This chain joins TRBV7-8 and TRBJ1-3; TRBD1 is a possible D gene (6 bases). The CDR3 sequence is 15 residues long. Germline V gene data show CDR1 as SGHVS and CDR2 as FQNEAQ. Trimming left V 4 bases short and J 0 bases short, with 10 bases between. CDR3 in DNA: TGTGCCAGCAGCTCTCGGACAGTCTCTGGAAACACCATATATTTT. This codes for CASSSRTVSGNTIYF. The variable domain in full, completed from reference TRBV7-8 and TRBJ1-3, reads GAGVSQSPRYKVAKRGQDVALRCDPISGHVSLFWYQQALGQGPEFLTYFQNEAQLDKSGLPSDRFFAERPEGSVSTLKIQRTQQEDSAVYLCASSSRTVSGNTIYFGEGSWLTVV.

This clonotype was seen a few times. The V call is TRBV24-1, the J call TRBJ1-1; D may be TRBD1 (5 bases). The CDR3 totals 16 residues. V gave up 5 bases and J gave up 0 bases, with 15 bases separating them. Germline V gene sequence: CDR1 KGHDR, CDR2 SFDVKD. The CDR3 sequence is CATSANGPGVNTEAFF. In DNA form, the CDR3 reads TGTGCCACCAGTGCCAACGGCCCGGGGGTGAACACTGAAGCTTTCTTT.

CDR3 bases: TGCGCCAGCAGCCAGTCCGGACTGTTGAACACTGAAGCTTTCTTT. This encodes CASSQSGLLNTEAFF. The chain is built from TRBV4-1 and TRBJ1-1; D unresolved. Trimming left V 3 bases short and J 0 bases short, with 11 bases between. The CDR3 contains 15 residues. Germline V lookup: CDR1 MGHRA, CDR2 YSYEKL.

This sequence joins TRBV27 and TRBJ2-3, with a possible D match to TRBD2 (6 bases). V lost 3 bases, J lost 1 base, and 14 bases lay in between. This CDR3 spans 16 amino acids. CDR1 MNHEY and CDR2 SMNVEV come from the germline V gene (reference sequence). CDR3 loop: CASSFGSGEGTDTQYF. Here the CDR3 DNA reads TGTGCCAGCAGTTTTGGTAGCGGAGAGGGCACAGATACGCAGTATTTT.

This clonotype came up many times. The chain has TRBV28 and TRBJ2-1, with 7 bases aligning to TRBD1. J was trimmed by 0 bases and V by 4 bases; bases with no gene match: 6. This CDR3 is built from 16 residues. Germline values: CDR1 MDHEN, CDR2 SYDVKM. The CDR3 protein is CASSSGQSSSYNEQFF. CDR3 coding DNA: TGTGCCAGCAGTTCGGGACAGTCGAGCTCCTACAATGAGCAGTTCTTC. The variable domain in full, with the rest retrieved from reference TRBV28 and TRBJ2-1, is DVKVTQSSRYLVKRTGEKVFLECVQDMDHENMFWYRQDPGLGLRLIYFSYDVKMKEKGDIPEGYSVSREKKERFSLILESASTNQTSMYLCASSSGQSSSYNEQFFGPGTRLTVL.

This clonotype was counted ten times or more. The CDR3 nucleotides are TGTGCCAGTAGTCGGGACAACTCCTACGAGCAGTACTTC. This codes for CASSRDNSYEQYF. This chain links TRBV19 with TRBJ2-7, with a tentative D call TRBD1 (6 bases). The CDR3 runs to 13 residues. Trimming took 5 bases from V and 0 from J, leaving 8 bases between them. Germline V gives CDR1 LNHDA, CDR2 SQIVND (reference sequence). Supplemented by reference TRBV19 and TRBJ2-7, the full variable domain reads DGGITQSPKYLFRKEGQNVTLSCEQNLNHDAMYWYRQDPGQGLRLIYYSQIVNDFQKGDIAEGYSVSREKKESFPLTVTSAQKNPTAFYLCASSRDNSYEQYFGPGTRLTVT.

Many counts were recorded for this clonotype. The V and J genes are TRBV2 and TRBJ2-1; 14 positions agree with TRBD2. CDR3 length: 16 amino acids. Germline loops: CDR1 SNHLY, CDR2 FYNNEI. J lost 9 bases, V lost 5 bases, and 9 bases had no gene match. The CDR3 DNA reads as TGTGCCAGCAGTCCCCAGCCGACTAGCGGGAGGGGTGAGCAGTTCTTC. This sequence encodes CASSPQPTSGRGEQFF.